This TCR beta chain was documented in a study of T cells in Graves' hyperthyroidism and ophthalmopathy. This clonotype was counted ten times or more. TCR beta CDR3 region amplification was performed from RNA transcripts. With the HTBI primer set, the TCR CDR3 went through a first round of RT-PCR. In TCRdb, the multiplex PCR reads were re-called with MiXCR into one record per CDR3 protein. The sample lists approximately 610,000 distinct CDR3 sequences; roughly 15% were seen once. V lost 4 bases and J 13 bases, leaving 17 bases between the germline ends. The CDR3 is 13 amino acids. Germline CDR1 is MNHEY and CDR2 is SVGEGT.

The genes are TRBV6-2 or TRBV6-3 and TRBJ1-5, with D uncertain. This TCR was recovered from a woman in her thirties or forties with Graves' ophthalmopathy. The sample was blood. The CDR3 sequence: CASSLPPGETQHF. The CDR3 coding sequence is TGTGCCAGCAGTTTACCCCCAGGCGAGACACAGCATTTT.